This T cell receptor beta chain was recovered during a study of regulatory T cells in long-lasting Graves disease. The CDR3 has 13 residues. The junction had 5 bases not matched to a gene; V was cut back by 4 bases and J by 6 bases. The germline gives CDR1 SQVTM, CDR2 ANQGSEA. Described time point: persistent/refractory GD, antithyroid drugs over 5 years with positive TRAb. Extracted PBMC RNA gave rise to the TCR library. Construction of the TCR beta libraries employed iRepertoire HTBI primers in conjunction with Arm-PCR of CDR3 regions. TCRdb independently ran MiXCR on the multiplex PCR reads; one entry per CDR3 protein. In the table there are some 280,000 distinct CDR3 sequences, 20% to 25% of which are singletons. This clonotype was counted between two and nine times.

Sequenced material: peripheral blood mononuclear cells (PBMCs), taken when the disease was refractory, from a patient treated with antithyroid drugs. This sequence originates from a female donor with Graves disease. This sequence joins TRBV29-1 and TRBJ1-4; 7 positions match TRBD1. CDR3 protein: CSVGQGPDEKLFF. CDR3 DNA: TGCAGCGTTGGACAGGGCCCCGATGAAAAACTGTTTTTT.